What follows is one T cell receptor beta chain and its context. What it binds is unknown. This specimen includes other DNA sequences encoding the same CDR3. TCRdb's copy holds only in-frame clones and misses some; the assay was immunoSEQ multiplex PCR. Counted here are over a million clones, roughly 96% occurring once; the ten biggest clones make up roughly 1.2%. Germline CDR1 is SGHKS and CDR2 is YYEKEE (reference sequence). The CDR3 has 15 residues. Trimming cost V 0 bases and J 7 bases; bases outside gene matches: 0. This record belongs to a study of shared clonotypes between healthy human individuals. Regarding the study as a whole: Apart from blood, nothing was sampled; tissue repertoires likely differ. Some naive CD4 clonotypes, about 5.5%, turned up in common across several donors. Non-shared clonotypes had lower generation probabilities than those shared by all four donors. The donor pool, a small one, limited the genetic and exposure-history diversity represented.

Sequencing was performed on naive CD4+ T cells sorted from blood. Sample subset: CD45RA+ positively selected. The clonotype comes from a man aged 25 to 40 in good health. This chain uses TRBV5-5 with TRBJ2-1; 14 nucleotides agree with TRBD2. The CDR3 is CASSLGTSGRNEQFF. The CDR3 DNA reads TGTGCCAGCAGCTTGGGGACTAGCGGGAGGAATGAGCAGTTCTTC.